This TCR beta chain stems from a study of blood T cell repertoires in COVID-19. Overall study context: COVID-19 samples collected from the United States, Italy and Spain covered acute and convalescent phases.

Participant age was about 18 to 89 years, and participants resided in 24 US areas. Membership in each cohort depended on participant-reported clinical history. CDR1 and CDR2 from the germline V gene are SGDLS and YYNGEE. The CDR3 has 16 amino acids. J gave up 1 base and V 3 bases, and 6 bases lay outside the gene matches. Only in-frame clones appear in the TCRdb table, and some are missing; sequencing was by immunoSEQ multiplex PCR. The table shows 150,000 to 200,000 clones, with about four fifths occurring only once. The V call is TRBV9, the J call TRBJ2-7, with 11 nucleotides matching TRBD1. The clonotype comes from a woman aged 60 to 75 who had recovered from COVID-19. The sequenced sample consisted of PBMCs or T cells enriched from blood (not recorded which). As DNA, the CDR3 is TGTGCCAGCAGCGGGAGGGGGACAGGGGGGTCCTACGAGCAGTACTTC. Translated, it gives CASSGRGTGGSYEQYF. The full variable domain, with the rest looked up from reference TRBV9 and TRBJ2-7, is DSGVTQTPKHLITATGQRVTLRCSPRSGDLSVYWYQQSLDQGLQFLIQYYNGEERAKGNILERFSAQQFPDLHSELNLSSLELGDSALYFCASSGRGTGGSYEQYFGPGTRLTVT.